This is a list of T cell receptor beta chains from one sample in a study of cytomegalovirus exposure and HLA in healthy donors. Assay: immunoSEQ multiplex PCR; the TCRdb copy retains only in-frame clones and omits some. The repertoire includes around 27,000 clones, roughly 60% of them detected once, and 42% sits in the top ten. The sequenced sample consisted of PBMCs. These receptors originate from a male donor in good health and CMV-seropositive. Each CDR3 is given without its conserved first and last residue.

ASSKKGLAGGGRHEQY TRBV27
ASSFLGGSYEQY TRBV5-1
ATSGVQGATYEQY TRBV15
ASSASYNEQF TRBV9
ASSLEALYYYEQY TRBV11-2
ATQDTFAEAF TRBV6-5
AWSPGGKGQLNSPLH TRBV30
ASSLGPQGSGYGYT TRBV7-8
ASKTGYSNQPQH TRBV6-1
ASRQSGGLSTDTQY TRBV5-1
ASSQGEGGTEAF TRBV4-1
ASSPRLEALH TRBV11-2
AWRTGVRTEAF TRBV30
ASSYVQTGYNEQF TRBV28
ASSLGSRGVTEAF TRBV5-5
SGSAGTNYGYT TRBV29-1
ASSEGWDRGPEQY TRBV6-1
ASSLGQGAVATEAF TRBV27
ASSLVQAPYEQY TRBV5-6
ASSSDRGDTEAF TRBV6-1
ASSRGLAGLGEQY TRBV14
SAQSTDTQY TRBV20-1
ATSPGTGNYGYT TRBV6-5
ASSPDRGRLAF TRBV18
SLIAGGGQGTDTQY TRBV29-1
ASRDRRSSGNTIY TRBV6-1
ASSLSRETQY TRBV2
SGRQGAMNT TRBV29-1
AYVWGGGNTEAF TRBV30
ASSSRPTQGEQF TRBV7-9
SVAGGISGNTIY TRBV29-1
ASSLARDNYEQY TRBV7-8
ASSPGQIYGYT TRBV18